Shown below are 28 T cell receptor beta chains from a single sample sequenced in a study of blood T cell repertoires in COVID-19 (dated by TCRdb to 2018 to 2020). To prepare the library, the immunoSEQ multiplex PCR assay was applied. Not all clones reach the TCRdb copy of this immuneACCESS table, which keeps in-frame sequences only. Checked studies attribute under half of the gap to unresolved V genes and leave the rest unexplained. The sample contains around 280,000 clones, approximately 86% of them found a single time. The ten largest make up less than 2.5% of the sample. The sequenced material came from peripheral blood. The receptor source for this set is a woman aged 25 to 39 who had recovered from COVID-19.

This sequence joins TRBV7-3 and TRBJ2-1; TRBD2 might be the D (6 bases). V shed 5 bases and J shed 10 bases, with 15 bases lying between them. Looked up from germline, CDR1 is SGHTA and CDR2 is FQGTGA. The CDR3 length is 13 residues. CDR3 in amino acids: CASSRTSLGEQFF. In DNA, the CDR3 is TGTGCCAGCAGCCGTACTAGCTTGGGGGAGCAGTTCTTC.

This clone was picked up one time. The CDR3 loop reads CASSPQGLAGRSSYNEQFF. As DNA, the CDR3 is TGTGCCAGCAGTCCCCAGGGACTAGCGGGGAGAAGCTCCTACAATGAGCAGTTCTTC. The J gene is TRBJ2-1, the V gene TRBV6-6, with 13 bases that match TRBD2. The V gene's germline CDR1 is MNHNY and CDR2 SVGAGI (reference sequence). The CDR3 extends over 19 amino acids. With 5 bases clipped from V and 0 bases from J, the junction kept 10 bases outside the gene matches.

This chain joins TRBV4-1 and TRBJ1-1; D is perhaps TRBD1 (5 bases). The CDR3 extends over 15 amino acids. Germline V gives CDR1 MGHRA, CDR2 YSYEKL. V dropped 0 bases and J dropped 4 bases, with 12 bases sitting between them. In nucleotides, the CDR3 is TGCGCCAGCAGCCAAGAGACGCTAGGGGCCACTGAAGCTTTCTTT. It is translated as CASSQETLGATEAFF.

CDR3 amino acids: CASSSTSGGFDEQFF. Here the CDR3 DNA reads TGTGCCAGTAGCTCAACTAGCGGGGGGTTCGATGAGCAGTTCTTC. V and J are TRBV19 and TRBJ2-1; 12 bases fit TRBD2. The germline gives CDR1 LNHDA, CDR2 SQIVND (reference sequence). CDR3 size: 15 residues. V shed 6 bases and J 8 bases; nucleotides not matched to a gene: 8.

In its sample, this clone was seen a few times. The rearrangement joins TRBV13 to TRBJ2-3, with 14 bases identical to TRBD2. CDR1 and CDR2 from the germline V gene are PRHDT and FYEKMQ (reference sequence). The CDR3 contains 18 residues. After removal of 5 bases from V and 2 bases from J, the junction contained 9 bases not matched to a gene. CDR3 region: CASSPWGTSGGNTDTQYF. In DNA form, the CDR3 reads TGTGCCAGCAGCCCGTGGGGGACTAGCGGGGGAAACACAGATACGCAGTATTTT.

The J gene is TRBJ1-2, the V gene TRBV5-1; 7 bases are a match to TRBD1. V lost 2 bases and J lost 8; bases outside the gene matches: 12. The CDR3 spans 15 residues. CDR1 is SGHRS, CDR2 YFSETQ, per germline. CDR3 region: CASSLPTGPLSGYTF. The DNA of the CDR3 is TGCGCCAGCAGCTTACCGACAGGGCCGTTGAGCGGCTACACCTTC.

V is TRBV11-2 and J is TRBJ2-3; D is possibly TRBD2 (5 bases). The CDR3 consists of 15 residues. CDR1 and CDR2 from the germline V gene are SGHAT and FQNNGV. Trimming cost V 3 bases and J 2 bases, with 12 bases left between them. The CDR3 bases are TGTGCCAGCAGCTTTATCCGGACTCCCACAGATACGCAGTATTTT. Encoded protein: CASSFIRTPTDTQYF.

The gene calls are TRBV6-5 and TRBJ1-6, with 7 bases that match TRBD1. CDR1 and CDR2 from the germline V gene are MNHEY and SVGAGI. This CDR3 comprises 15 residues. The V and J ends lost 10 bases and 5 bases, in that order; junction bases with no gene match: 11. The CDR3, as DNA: TGTGCCACAGAACCTCCGGGACAGAATAATTCACCCCTCCACTTT. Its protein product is CATEPPGQNNSPLHF.

The CDR3 here is CASSPTPGQGGDSNQPQHF. In nucleotides, the CDR3 is TGTGCCAGCTCCCCCACCCCGGGACAAGGGGGCGATAGCAATCAGCCCCAGCATTTT. The V and J genes are TRBV18 and TRBJ1-5; 7 nucleotides line up with TRBD1. Germline CDR1 is KGHSH and CDR2 is LQKENI. The V gene end was trimmed by 6 bases and the J gene end by 0 bases; junction bases not matched to a gene: 17. The CDR3 sequence is 19 residues long.

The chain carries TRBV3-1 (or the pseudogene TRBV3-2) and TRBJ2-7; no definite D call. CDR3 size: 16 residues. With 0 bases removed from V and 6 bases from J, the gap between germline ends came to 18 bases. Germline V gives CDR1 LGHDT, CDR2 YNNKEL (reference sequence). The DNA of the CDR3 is TGTGCCAGCAGCCAAGAAACTTCCCTTTTTGTCCCCGAGCAGTACTTC. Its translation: CASSQETSLFVPEQYF.

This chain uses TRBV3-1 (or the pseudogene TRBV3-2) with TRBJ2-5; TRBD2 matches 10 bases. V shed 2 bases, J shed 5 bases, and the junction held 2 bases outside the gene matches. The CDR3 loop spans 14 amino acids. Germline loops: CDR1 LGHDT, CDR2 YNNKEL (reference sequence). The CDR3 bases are TGTGCCAGCAGCCAATCGACTAGCGGGGAGACCCAGTACTTC. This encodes CASSQSTSGETQYF.

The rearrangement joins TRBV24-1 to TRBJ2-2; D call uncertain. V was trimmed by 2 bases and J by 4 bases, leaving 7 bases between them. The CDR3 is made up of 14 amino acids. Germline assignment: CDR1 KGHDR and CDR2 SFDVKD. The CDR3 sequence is CATSDYGLTGELFF. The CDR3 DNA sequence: TGTGCCACCAGTGATTATGGGCTCACCGGGGAGCTGTTTTTT.

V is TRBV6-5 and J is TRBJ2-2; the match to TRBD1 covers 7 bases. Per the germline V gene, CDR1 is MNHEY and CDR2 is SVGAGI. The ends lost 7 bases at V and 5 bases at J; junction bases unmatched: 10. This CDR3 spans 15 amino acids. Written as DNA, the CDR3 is TGTGCCAGCACCCCGACAGGGTTCGGGACCGGGGAGCTGTTTTTT. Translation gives CASTPTGFGTGELFF.

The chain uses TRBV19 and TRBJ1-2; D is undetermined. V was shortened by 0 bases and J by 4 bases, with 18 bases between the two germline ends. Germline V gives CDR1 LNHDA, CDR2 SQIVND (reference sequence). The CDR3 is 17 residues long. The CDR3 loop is CASSIDLEATLSYGYTF. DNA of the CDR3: TGTGCCAGTAGTATAGATCTGGAAGCGACTCTGAGCTATGGCTACACCTTC. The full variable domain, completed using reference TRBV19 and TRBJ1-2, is DGGITQSPKYLFRKEGQNVTLSCEQNLNHDAMYWYRQDPGQGLRLIYYSQIVNDFQKGDIAEGYSVSREKKESFPLTVTSAQKNPTAFYLCASSIDLEATLSYGYTFGSGTRLTVV.

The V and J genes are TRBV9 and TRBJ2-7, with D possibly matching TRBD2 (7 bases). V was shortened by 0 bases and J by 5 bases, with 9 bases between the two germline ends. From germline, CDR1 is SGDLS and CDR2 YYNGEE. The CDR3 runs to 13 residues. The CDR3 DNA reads TGTGCCAGCAGCGTAGGGGGGGGCGACGAGCAGTACTTC. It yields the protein CASSVGGGDEQYF.

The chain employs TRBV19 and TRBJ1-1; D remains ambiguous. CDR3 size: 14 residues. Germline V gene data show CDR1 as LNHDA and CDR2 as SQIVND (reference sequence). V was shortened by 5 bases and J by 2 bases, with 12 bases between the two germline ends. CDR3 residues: CASSPYSSNTEAFF. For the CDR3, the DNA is TGTGCCAGTAGTCCTTACAGCAGTAACACTGAAGCTTTCTTT. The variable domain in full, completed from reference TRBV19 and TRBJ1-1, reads DGGITQSPKYLFRKEGQNVTLSCEQNLNHDAMYWYRQDPGQGLRLIYYSQIVNDFQKGDIAEGYSVSREKKESFPLTVTSAQKNPTAFYLCASSPYSSNTEAFFGQGTRLTVV.

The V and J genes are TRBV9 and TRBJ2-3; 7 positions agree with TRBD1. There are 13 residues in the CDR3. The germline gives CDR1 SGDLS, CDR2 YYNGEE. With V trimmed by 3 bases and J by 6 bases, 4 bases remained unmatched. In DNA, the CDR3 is TGTGCCAGCAGCGCTGGGACAGCCGATACGCAGTATTTT. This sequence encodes CASSAGTADTQYF.

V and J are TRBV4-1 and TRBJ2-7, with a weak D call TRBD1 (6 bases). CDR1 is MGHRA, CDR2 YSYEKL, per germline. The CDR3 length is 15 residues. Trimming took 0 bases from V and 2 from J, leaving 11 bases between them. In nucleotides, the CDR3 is TGCGCCAGCAGCCAAGAAGCGGACAGAACCTACGAGCAGTACTTC. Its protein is CASSQEADRTYEQYF.

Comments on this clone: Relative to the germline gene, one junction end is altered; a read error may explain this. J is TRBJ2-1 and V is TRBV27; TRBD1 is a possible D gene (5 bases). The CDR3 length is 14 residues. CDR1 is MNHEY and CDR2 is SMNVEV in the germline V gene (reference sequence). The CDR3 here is CASNLQASYNEQFF. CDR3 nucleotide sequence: TGTGCCAGCAATTTACAGGCGTCCTACAATGAGCAGTTCTTC.

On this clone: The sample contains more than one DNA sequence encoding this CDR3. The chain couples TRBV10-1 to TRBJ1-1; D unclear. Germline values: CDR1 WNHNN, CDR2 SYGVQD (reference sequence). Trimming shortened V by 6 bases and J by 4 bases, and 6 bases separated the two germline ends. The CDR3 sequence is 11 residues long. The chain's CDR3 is CASSRGTEAFF. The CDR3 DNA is TGCGCCAGCAGCAGAGGCACTGAAGCTTTCTTT.

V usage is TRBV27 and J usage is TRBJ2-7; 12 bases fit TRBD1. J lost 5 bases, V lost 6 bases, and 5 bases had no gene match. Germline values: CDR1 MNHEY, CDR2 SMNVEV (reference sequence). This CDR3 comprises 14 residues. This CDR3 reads CASRTRDRGHEQYF. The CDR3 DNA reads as TGTGCCAGCAGAACCCGGGACAGGGGGCACGAGCAGTACTTC.

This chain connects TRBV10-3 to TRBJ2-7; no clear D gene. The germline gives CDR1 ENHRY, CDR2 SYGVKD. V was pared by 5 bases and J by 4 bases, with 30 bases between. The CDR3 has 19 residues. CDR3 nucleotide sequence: TGTGCCATCAGTTCTGTACCCCTCTCTCGATTCGTCAGAAAATACGAGCAGTACTTC. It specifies CAISSVPLSRFVRKYEQYF.

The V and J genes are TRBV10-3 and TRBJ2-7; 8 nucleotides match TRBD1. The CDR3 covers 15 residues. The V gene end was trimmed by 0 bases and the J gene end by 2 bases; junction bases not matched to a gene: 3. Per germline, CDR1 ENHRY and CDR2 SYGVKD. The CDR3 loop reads CAISESTGVPYEQYF. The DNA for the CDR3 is TGTGCCATCAGTGAGTCGACAGGGGTTCCCTACGAGCAGTACTTC.

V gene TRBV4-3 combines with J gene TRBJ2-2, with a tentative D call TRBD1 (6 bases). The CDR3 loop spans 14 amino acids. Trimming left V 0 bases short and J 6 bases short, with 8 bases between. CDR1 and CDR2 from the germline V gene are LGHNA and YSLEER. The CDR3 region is CASSQDRGAGELFF. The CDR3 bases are TGCGCCAGCAGCCAAGACAGGGGAGCCGGGGAGCTGTTTTTT.

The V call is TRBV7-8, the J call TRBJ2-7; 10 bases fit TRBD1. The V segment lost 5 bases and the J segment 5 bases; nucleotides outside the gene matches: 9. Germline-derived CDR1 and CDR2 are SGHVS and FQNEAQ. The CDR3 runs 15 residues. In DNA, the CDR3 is TGTGCCAGCAGCCTACCTCGACAGGGGGCCCACGAGCAGTACTTC. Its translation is CASSLPRQGAHEQYF.

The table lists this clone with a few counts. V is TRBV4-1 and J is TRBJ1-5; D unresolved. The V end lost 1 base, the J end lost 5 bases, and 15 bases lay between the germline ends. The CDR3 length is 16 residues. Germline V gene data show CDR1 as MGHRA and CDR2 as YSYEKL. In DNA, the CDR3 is TGCGCCAGCAGCCAAGTTGGAGAACTGAAGTATCAGCCCCAGCATTTT. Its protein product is CASSQVGELKYQPQHF.

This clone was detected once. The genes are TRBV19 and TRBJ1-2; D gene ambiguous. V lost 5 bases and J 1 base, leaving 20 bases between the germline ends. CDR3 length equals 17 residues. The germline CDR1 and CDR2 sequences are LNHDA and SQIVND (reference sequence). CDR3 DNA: TGTGCCAGTAGTGTTGCCCATGGGCAGATTATTAACTATGGCTACACCTTC. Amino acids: CASSVAHGQIINYGYTF. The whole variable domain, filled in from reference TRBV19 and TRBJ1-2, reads DGGITQSPKYLFRKEGQNVTLSCEQNLNHDAMYWYRQDPGQGLRLIYYSQIVNDFQKGDIAEGYSVSREKKESFPLTVTSAQKNPTAFYLCASSVAHGQIINYGYTFGSGTRLTVV.

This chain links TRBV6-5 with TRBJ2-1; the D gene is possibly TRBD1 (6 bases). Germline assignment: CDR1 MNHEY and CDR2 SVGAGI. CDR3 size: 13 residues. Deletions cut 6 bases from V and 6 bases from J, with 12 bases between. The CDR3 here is CASSRTGSNEQFF. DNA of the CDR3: TGTGCCAGCAGCAGAACAGGGTCCAATGAGCAGTTCTTC.